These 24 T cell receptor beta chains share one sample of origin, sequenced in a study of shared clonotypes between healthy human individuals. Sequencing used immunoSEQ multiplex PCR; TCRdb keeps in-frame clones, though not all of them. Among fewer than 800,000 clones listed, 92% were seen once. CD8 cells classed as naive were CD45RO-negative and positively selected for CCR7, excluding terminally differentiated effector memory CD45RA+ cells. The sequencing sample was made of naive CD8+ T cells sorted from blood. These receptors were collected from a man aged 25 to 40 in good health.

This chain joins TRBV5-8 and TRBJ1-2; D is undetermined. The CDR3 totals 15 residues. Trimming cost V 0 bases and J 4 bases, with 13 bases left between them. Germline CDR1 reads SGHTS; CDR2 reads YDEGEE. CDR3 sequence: CASSLDWTEGYGYTF. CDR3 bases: TGTGCCAGCAGCTTGGATTGGACGGAAGGCTATGGCTACACCTTC.

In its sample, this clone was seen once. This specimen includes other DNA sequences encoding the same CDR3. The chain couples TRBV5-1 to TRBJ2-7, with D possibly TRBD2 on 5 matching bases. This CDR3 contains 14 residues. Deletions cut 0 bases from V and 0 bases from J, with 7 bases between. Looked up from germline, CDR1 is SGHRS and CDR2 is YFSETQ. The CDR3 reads CASSLGGSSYEQYF. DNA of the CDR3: TGCGCCAGCAGCTTGGGAGGGAGCTCCTACGAGCAGTACTTC.

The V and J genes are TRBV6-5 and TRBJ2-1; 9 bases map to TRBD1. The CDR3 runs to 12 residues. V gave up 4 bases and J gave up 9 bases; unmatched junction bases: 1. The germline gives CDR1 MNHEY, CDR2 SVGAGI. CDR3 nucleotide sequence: TGTGCCAGCAGTTGGACAGGGGCTGAGCAGTTCTTC. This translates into CASSWTGAEQFF.

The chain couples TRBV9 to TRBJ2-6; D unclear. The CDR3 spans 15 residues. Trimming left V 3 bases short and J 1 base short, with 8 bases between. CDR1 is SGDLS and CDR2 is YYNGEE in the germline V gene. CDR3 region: CASSGWVSGANVLTF. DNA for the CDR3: TGTGCCAGCAGCGGGTGGGTTTCTGGGGCCAACGTCCTGACTTTC.

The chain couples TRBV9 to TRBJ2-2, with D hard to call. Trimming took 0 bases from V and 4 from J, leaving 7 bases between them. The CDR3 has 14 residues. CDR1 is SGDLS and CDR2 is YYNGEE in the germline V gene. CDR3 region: CASSVVTATGELFF. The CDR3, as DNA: TGTGCCAGCAGCGTAGTTACAGCCACCGGGGAGCTGTTTTTT.

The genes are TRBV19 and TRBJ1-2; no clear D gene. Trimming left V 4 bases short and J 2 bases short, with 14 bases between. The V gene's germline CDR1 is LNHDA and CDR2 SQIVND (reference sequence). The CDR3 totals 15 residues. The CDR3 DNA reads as TGTGCCAGTAGTAGCCTGGCAGCGCACAACTATGGCTACACCTTC. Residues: CASSSLAAHNYGYTF.

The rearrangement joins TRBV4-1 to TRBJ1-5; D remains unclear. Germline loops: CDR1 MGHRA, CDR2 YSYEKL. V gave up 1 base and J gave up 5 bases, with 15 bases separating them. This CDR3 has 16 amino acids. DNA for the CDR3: TGCGCCAGCAGCCAAGCCCCGGGTAGCCTGGATCAGCCCCAGCATTTT. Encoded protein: CASSQAPGSLDQPQHF.

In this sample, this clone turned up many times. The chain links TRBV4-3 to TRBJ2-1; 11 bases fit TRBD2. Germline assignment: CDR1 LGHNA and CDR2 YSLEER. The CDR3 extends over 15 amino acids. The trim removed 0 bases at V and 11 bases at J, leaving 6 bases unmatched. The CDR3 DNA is TGCGCCAGCAGCCAAGATGGTACTAGCGGGAGTCAGCAGTTCTTC. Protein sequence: CASSQDGTSGSQQFF.

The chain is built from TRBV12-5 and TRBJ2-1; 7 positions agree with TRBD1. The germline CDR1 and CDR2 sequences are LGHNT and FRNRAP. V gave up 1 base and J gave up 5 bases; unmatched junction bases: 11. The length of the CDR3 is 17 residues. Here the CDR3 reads CASGLDLTGTDDNEQFF. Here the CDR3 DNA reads TGTGCTAGTGGTTTGGACCTCACCGGGACAGACGACAATGAGCAGTTCTTC. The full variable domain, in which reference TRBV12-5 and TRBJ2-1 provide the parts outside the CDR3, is DARVTQTPRHKVTEMGQEVTMRCQPILGHNTVFWYRQTMMQGLELLAYFRNRAPLDDSGMPKDRFSAEMPDATLATLKIQPSEPRDSAVYFCASGLDLTGTDDNEQFFGPGTRLTVL.

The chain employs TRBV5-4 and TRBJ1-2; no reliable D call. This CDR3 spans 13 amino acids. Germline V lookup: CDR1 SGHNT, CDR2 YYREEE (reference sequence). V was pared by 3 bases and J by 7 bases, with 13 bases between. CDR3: CASSWSGLGGYTF. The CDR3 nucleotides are TGTGCCAGCAGCTGGTCCGGACTGGGTGGCTACACCTTC. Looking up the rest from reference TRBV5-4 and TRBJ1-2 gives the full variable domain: ETGVTQSPTHLIKTRGQQVTLRCSSQSGHNTVSWYQQALGQGPQFIFQYYREEENGRGNFPPRFSGLQFPNYSSELNVNALELDDSALYLCASSWSGLGGYTFGSGTRLTVV.

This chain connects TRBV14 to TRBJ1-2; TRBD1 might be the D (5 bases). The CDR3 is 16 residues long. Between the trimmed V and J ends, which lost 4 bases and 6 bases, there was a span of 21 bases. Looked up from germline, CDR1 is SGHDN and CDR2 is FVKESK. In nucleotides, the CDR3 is TGTGCCAGCAGCCCATGGATCAAGGGGATTCTGGATGGCTACACCTTC. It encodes CASSPWIKGILDGYTF.

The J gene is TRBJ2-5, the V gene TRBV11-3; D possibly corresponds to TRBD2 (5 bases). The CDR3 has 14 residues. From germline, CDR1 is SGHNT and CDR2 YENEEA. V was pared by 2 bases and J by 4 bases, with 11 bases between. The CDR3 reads CASSLSTEGETQYF. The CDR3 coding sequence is TGTGCCAGCAGCTTAAGTACAGAGGGAGAGACCCAGTACTTC.

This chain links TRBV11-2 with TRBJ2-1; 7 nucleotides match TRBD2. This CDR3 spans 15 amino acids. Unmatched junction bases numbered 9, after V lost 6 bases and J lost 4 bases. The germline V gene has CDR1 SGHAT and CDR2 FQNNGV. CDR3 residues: CASRSSGGGYNEQFF. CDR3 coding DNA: TGTGCCAGCAGGTCTAGCGGAGGAGGGTACAATGAGCAGTTCTTC.

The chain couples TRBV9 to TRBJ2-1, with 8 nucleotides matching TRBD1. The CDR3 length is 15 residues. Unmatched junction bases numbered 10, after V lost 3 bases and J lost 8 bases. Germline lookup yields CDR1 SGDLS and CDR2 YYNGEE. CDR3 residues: CASSGPGQVVDEQFF. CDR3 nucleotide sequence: TGTGCCAGCAGCGGGCCGGGACAGGTAGTGGATGAGCAGTTCTTC.

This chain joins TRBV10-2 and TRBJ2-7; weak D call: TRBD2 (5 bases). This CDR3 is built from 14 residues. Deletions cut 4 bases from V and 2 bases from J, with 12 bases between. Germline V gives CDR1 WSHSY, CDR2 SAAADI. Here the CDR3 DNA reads TGCGCCAGCAGTGTTGCTAGCCGACCCTACGAGCAGTACTTC. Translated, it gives CASSVASRPYEQYF.

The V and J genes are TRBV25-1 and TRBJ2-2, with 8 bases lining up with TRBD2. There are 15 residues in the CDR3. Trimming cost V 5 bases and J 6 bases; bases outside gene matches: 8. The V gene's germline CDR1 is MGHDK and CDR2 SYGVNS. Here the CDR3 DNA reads TGTGCCAGCAGTCCCAGGACTAGCAGGGCCGGGGAGCTGTTTTTT. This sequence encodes CASSPRTSRAGELFF.

CDR3 sequence: CASSLARTGGNQPQHF. The CDR3 DNA sequence: TGTGCCAGCAGCTTGGCTCGGACAGGGGGCAATCAGCCCCAGCATTTT. V gene TRBV5-5 combines with J gene TRBJ1-5; 9 bases line up with TRBD1. V dropped 0 bases and J dropped 2; count of bases not matched to a gene: 3. The CDR3 length is 16 residues. CDR1 SGHKS and CDR2 YYEKEE come from the germline V gene (reference sequence). Looking up the rest from reference TRBV5-5 and TRBJ1-5 gives the full variable domain: DAGVTQSPTHLIKTRGQQVTLRCSPISGHKSVSWYQQVLGQGPQFIFQYYEKEERGRGNFPDRFSARQFPNYSSELNVNALLLGDSALYLCASSLARTGGNQPQHFGDGTRLSIL.

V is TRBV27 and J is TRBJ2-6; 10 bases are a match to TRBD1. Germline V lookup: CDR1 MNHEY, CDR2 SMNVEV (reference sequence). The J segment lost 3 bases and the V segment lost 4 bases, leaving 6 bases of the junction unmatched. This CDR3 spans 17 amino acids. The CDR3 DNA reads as TGTGCCAGCAGTTCCGGGACAGGGGCATATGGGGCCAACGTCCTGACTTTC. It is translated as CASSSGTGAYGANVLTF.

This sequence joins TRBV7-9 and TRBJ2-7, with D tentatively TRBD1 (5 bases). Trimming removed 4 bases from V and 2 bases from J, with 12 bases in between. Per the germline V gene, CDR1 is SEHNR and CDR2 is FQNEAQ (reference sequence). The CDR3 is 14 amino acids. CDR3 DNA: TGTGCCAGCAGCTCCCCAGGGTTCACCTACGAGCAGTACTTC. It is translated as CASSSPGFTYEQYF.

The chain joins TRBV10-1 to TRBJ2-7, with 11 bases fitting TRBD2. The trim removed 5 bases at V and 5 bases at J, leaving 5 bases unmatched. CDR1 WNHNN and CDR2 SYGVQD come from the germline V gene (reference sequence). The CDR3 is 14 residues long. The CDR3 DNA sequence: TGCGCCAGCAGTTCCGGACTAGCGGGCGACGAGCAGTACTTC. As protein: CASSSGLAGDEQYF.

CDR3 DNA sequence: TGTGCCAGCTCACCATCGACGGTCCTTAATGAAAAACTGTTTTTT. Its protein is CASSPSTVLNEKLFF. The rearrangement joins TRBV18 to TRBJ1-4, with D unresolved. This CDR3 spans 15 amino acids. The germline gives CDR1 KGHSH, CDR2 LQKENI. Trimming left V 2 bases short and J 4 bases short, with 11 bases between.

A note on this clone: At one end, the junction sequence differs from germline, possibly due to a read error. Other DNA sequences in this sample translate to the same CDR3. CDR3 amino acids: CASSIALSSYEQYF. CDR3 coding DNA: TGTGCCAGTAGCATAGCGCTTAGCTCCTACGAGCAGTACTTC. The gene calls are TRBV19 and TRBJ2-7, with a weak D call TRBD2 (5 bases). Germline V gene data show CDR1 as LNHDA and CDR2 as SQIVND (reference sequence). CDR3 length: 14 residues.

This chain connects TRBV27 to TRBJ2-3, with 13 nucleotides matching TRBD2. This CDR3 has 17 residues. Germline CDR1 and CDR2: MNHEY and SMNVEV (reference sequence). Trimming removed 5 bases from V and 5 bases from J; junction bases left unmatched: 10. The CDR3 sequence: CASSPQLAGGPGDTQYF. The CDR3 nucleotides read TGTGCCAGCAGTCCCCAACTAGCGGGAGGGCCAGGAGATACGCAGTATTTT.

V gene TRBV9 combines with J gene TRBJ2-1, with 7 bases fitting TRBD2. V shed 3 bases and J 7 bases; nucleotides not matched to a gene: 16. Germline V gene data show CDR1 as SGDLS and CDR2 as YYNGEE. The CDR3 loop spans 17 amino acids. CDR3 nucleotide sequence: TGTGCCAGCAGCGGATTGGCGGGCGGGAGACCATCTAATGAGCAGTTCTTC. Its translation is CASSGLAGGRPSNEQFF.